These 10 T cell receptor beta chains were sequenced from one sample in a study of metastatic and nonmetastatic thyroid tumors. Using MiXCR, TCRdb reanalyzed the PCR reads. Among about 25,000 clones listed, more than 20% were seen once. Among the patients, none had received any treatment before thyroid surgery. Sequencing used blood. These receptors were obtained from a male donor with papillary thyroid cancer or a benign thyroid nodule (not recorded which). Some clones in this sample may be carry-over from other donors' samples.

This clone showed up many times. V gene TRBV5-6 combines with J gene TRBJ2-7; D possibly matches TRBD1 or TRBD2 (5 bases each). With 4 bases removed from V and 0 bases from J, the gap between germline ends came to 17 bases. Per germline, CDR1 SGHDT and CDR2 YYEEEE. CDR3 length: 16 residues. The chain's CDR3 is CASSTTSIGTSYEQYF. The CDR3 DNA reads as TGTGCCAGCAGCACTACGTCGATCGGGACCTCCTACGAGCAGTACTTC.

A word on this clone: An end of the junction does not agree with germline; a read error may underlie this. The rearrangement uses TRBV11-2 and TRBJ2-3; D may match TRBD1 or TRBD2 (5 bases each). CDR1 and CDR2 from the germline V gene are SGHAT and FQNNGV. The CDR3 covers 15 residues. The CDR3 nucleotides read TGTCCCAGCAGCTTAGGTGGGGGTCGCACAGATACGCAGTATTTT. This sequence encodes CPSSLGGGRTDTQYF.

CDR3 sequence reads: CASRVDRNTEAFF. As DNA, the CDR3 is TGTGCCAGCAGAGTCGACAGGAACACTGAAGCTTTCTTT. The chain employs TRBV2 and TRBJ1-1; possibly TRBD1 for D (5 bases). Germline CDR1 reads SNHLY; CDR2 reads FYNNEI. The CDR3 is 13 residues long. V was trimmed by 6 bases and J by 1 base, leaving 9 bases between them. The full variable domain, completed using reference TRBV2 and TRBJ1-1, is EPEVTQTPSHQVTQMGQEVILRCVPISNHLYFYWYRQILGQKVEFLVSFYNNEISEKSEIFDDQFSVERPDGSNFTLKIRSTKLEDSAMYFCASRVDRNTEAFFGQGTRLTVV.

By share, this clone counts as medium-sized. The rearrangement links TRBV7-8 to TRBJ1-2; maybe TRBD1 (6 bases). Germline V lookup: CDR1 SGHVS, CDR2 FQNEAQ. The CDR3 contains 14 residues. Trimming left V 1 base short and J 2 bases short, with 8 bases between. CDR3 coding DNA: TGTGCCAGCAGCTTAGTCGACAGGAACTATGGCTACACCTTC. Amino acid sequence: CASSLVDRNYGYTF.

This rearrangement joins TRBV15 to TRBJ2-7, with D possibly being TRBD1 (6 bases). The CDR3 runs 13 residues. V dropped 1 base and J dropped 9 bases, with 13 bases sitting between them. Looked up from germline, CDR1 is LNHNV and CDR2 is YYDKDF (reference sequence). CDR3 DNA: TGTGCCACCAGCAGAGTGAAGGGGGTTGGGCAGTACTTC. Protein: CATSRVKGVGQYF.

Many counts were recorded for this clone. The gene calls are TRBV3-1 and TRBJ1-2; D is undetermined. The length of the CDR3 is 15 residues. The V and J ends lost 0 bases and 9 bases respectively, with 17 bases between them. Germline CDR1 is LGHDT and CDR2 is YNNKEL (reference sequence). The chain's CDR3 is CASSQESHPALSYTF. CDR3 DNA sequence: TGTGCCAGCAGCCAAGAAAGCCATCCCGCTTTGAGCTACACCTTC. Filled out from reference TRBV3-1 and TRBJ1-2, the complete variable domain reads DTAVSQTPKYLVTQMGNDKSIKCEQNLGHDTMYWYKQDSKKFLKIMFSYNNKELIINETVPNRFSPKSPDKAHLNLHINSLELGDSAVYFCASSQESHPALSYTFGSGTRLTVV.

The sample holds many counts of this clone. The chain employs TRBV29-1 and TRBJ2-5, with D possibly being TRBD1 or TRBD2 (5 bases each). Germline lookup yields CDR1 SQVTM and CDR2 ANQGSEA. The CDR3 extends over 15 amino acids. The V end was cut by 0 bases, the J end by 3 bases, with 14 bases between. CDR3 amino acids: CSVEDRMRGEETQYF. CDR3 DNA sequence: TGCAGCGTTGAAGATCGCATGAGGGGTGAAGAGACCCAGTACTTC.

The rearrangement joins TRBV12-3 or TRBV12-4 to TRBJ1-6, with D perhaps TRBD1 (6 bases). The CDR3 has 15 amino acids. The V gene lost 6 bases and the J gene lost 9 bases, with 18 bases spanning the gap. Written as DNA, the CDR3 is TGTGCCAGCAGACCAGGGGTGGAGGCCAGTTCACCCCTCCACTTT. Amino acids: CASRPGVEASSPLHF.

This clone was observed many times. The V gene is TRBV4-1, the J gene TRBJ1-4; D not resolved. The V gene's germline CDR1 is MGHRA and CDR2 YSYEKL. The CDR3 contains 13 residues. Between the trimmed V and J ends, which lost 4 bases and 7 bases, there was a span of 10 bases. This CDR3 reads CASSPPDGEKLFF. CDR3 in DNA: TGCGCCAGCAGCCCCCCCGATGGTGAAAAACTGTTTTTT.

In this sample, this clone turned up a few times. DNA for the CDR3: TGCGCCAGCAGTGAGGGGGAATTGGAGCAGTACTTC. This gives the protein CASSEGELEQYF. V usage is TRBV10-2 and J usage is TRBJ2-7; no reliable D call. V shed 2 bases and J shed 7 bases, with 9 bases lying between them. The length of the CDR3 is 12 residues. Looked up from germline, CDR1 is WSHSY and CDR2 is SAAADI.